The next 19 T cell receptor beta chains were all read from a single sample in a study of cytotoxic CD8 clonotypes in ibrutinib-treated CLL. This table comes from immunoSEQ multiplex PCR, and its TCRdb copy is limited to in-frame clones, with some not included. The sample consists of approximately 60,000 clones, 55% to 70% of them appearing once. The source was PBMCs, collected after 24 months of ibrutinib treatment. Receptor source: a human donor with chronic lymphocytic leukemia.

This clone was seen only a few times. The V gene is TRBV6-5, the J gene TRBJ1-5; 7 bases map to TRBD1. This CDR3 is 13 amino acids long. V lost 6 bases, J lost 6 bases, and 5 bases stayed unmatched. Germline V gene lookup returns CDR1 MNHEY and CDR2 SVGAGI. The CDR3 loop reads CASRHDRAQPQHF. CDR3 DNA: TGTGCCAGCAGACACGACAGGGCTCAGCCCCAGCATTTT.

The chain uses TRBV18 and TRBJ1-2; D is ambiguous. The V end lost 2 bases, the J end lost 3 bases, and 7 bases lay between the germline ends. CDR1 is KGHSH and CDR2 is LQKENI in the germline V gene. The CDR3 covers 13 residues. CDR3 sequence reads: CASSPLGDYGYTF. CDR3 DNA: TGTGCCAGCTCACCATTGGGAGACTATGGCTACACCTTC.

CDR3 sequence reads: CASKAVPLTDTQYF. The CDR3 DNA reads as TGTGCCAGTAAGGCAGTACCACTCACAGATACGCAGTATTTT. The gene calls are TRBV19 and TRBJ2-3; D unclear. The CDR3 totals 14 residues. Germline assignment: CDR1 LNHDA and CDR2 SQIVND (reference sequence). The V gene lost 7 bases and the J gene lost 2 bases, with 13 bases spanning the gap.

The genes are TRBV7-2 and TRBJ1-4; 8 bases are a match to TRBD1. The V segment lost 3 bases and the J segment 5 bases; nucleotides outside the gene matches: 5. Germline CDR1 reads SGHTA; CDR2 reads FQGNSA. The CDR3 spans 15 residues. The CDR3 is CASSFGQGRNEKLFF. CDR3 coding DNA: TGTGCCAGCAGCTTTGGACAGGGTAGAAATGAAAAACTGTTTTTT.

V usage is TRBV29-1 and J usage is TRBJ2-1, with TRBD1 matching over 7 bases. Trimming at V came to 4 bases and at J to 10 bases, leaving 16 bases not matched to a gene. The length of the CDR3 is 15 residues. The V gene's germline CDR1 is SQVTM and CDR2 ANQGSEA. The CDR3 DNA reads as TGCAGCGTTGGGTCCGGACAGGCGCTTAGGTGGGAGCAGTTCTTC. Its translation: CSVGSGQALRWEQFF.

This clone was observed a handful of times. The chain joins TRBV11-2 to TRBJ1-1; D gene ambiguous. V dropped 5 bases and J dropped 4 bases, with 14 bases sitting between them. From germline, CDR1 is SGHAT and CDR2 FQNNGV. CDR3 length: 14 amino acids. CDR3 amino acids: CASSPQVLGTEAFF. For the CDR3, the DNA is TGTGCCAGCAGCCCCCAGGTATTGGGCACTGAAGCTTTCTTT.

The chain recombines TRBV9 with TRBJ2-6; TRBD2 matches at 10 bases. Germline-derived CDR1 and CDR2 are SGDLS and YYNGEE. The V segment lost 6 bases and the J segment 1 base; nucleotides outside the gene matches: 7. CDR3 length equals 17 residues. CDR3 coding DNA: TGTGCCAGCACTAAGCGGGAGGGCCTGTCTGGGGCCAACGTCCTGACTTTC. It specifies CASTKREGLSGANVLTF.

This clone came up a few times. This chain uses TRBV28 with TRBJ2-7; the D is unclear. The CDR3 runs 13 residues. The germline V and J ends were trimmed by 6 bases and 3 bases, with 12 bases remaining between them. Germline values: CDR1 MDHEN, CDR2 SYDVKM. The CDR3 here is CASRPYNGYEQYF. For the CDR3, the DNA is TGTGCCAGCAGGCCCTACAACGGCTACGAGCAGTACTTC.

The CDR3 reads CASTSPNSYNEQFF. In DNA form, the CDR3 reads TGTGCCAGCACCTCCCCCAACTCCTACAATGAGCAGTTCTTC. The J gene is TRBJ2-1, the V gene TRBV28, with D unresolved. With 7 bases removed from V and 0 bases from J, the gap between germline ends came to 10 bases. The CDR3 has 14 residues. Germline V gene lookup returns CDR1 MDHEN and CDR2 SYDVKM.

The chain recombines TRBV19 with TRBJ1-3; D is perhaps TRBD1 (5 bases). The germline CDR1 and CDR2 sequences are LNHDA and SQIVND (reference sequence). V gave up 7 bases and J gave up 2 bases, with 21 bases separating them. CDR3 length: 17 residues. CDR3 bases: TGTGCCAGTATCCTGTCCGGACGAAAGGGGACTGGAAACACCATATATTTT. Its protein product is CASILSGRKGTGNTIYF.

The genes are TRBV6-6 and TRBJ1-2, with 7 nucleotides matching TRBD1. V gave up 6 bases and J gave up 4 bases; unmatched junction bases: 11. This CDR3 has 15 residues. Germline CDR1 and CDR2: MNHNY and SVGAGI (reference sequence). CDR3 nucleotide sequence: TGTGCCAGCAGGCTAGACAGGGACCCAACCTATGGCTACACCTTC. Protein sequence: CASRLDRDPTYGYTF.

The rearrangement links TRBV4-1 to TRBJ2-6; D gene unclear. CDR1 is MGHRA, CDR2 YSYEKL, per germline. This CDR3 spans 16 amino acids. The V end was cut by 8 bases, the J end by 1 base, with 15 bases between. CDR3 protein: CASGPLLRSGANVLTF. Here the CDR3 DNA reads TGCGCCAGCGGTCCCCTCTTGAGGTCTGGGGCCAACGTCCTGACTTTC.

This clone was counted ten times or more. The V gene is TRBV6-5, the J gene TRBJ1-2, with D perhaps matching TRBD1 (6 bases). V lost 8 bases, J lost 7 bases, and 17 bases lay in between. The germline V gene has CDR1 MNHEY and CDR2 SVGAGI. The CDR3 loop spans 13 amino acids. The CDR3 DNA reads TGTGCCAGCCTTGGGGACAAGTCAGGTGGCTACACCTTC. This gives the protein CASLGDKSGGYTF.

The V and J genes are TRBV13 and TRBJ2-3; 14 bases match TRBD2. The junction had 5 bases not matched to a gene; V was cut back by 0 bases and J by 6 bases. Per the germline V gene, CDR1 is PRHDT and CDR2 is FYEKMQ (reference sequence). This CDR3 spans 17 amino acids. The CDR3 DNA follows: TGTGCCAGCAGCTTAGGCCCGGGACTAGCGGGAGTGGATACGCAGTATTTT. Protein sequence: CASSLGPGLAGVDTQYF.

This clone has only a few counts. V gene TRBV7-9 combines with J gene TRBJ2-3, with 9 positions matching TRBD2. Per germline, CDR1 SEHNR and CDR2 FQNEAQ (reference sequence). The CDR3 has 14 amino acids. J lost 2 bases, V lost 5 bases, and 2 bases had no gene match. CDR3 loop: CASSPSGNTDTQYF. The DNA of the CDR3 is TGTGCCAGCAGCCCTAGCGGGAACACAGATACGCAGTATTTT.

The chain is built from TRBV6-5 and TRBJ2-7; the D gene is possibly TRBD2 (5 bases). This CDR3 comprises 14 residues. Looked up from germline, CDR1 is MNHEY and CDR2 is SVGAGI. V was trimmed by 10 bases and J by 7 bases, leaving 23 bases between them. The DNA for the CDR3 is TGTGCCACCTCCACGGGAACGGTACCTACGGAGCAGTACTTC. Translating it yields CATSTGTVPTEQYF.

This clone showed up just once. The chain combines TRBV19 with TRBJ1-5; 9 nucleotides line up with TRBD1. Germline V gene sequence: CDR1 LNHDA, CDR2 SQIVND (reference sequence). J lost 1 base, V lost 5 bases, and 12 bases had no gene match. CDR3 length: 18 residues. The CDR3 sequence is CASSGWDRDFGSNQPQHF. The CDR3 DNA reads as TGTGCCAGTAGTGGATGGGACAGGGACTTTGGGAGCAATCAGCCCCAGCATTTT.

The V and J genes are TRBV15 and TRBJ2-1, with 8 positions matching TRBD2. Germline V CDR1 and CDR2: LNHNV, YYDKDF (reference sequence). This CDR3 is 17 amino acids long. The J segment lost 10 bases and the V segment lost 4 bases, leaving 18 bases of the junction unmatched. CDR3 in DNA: TGTGCCACCAGCACTCTAGGTAGCGGGACGACGCCGGGGGAGCAGTTCTTC. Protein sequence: CATSTLGSGTTPGEQFF. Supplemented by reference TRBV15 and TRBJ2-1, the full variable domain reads DAMVIQNPRYQVTQFGKPVTLSCSQTLNHNVMYWYQQKSSQAPKLLFHYYDKDFNNEADTPDNFQSRRPNTSFCFLDIRSPGLGDTAMYLCATSTLGSGTTPGEQFFGPGTRLTVL.

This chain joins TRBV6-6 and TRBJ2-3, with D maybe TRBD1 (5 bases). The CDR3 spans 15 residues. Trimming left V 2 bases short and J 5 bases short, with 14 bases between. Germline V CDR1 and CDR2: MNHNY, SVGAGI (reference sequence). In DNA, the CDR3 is TGTGCCAGCAGTTACCTTACAGGAGCTAGAGATACGCAGTATTTT. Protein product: CASSYLTGARDTQYF.